This is a list of T cell receptor beta chains from one sample in a study of T cell changes during pregnancy in multiple sclerosis. Some clones are missing from TCRdb's copy, which holds only in-frame ones; the method was immunoSEQ multiplex PCR. The sample gives about 64,000 clones, roughly 92% of which show up once; more than 1.2% is in the top ten. The specimen comprised peripheral blood, sampled in the second trimester of pregnancy. Receptors were obtained from a female donor with multiple sclerosis, enrolled in a pregnancy study. CDR3s include the opening cysteine and the closing phenylalanine or tryptophan. Each record gives: V gene, D gene, CDR3 protein. D genes are given only for firm matches.

V: TRBV27
D: .
CDR3: CASSGDSNTEAFF

V: TRBV7-9
D: TRBD1
CDR3: CASSSRGQGADFTNEKLFF

V: TRBV12-5
D: TRBD1
CDR3: CASGLGGGRHEQYF

V: TRBV27
D: .
CDR3: CASSLAVGIPGELFF

V: TRBV4-3
D: TRBD1
CDR3: CASSQTGVRGYTF

V: TRBV2
D: TRBD2
CDR3: CASRPFSGVTDTQYF

V: TRBV4-1
D: TRBD2
CDR3: CASSPTWTSGRVGQYF

V: TRBV2
D: TRBD1
CDR3: CASSGQGSGNTIYF

V: TRBV6-8
D: .
CDR3: CASSYSAEDTQYF

V: TRBV11-2
D: TRBD1
CDR3: CASSVTGDRNTEAFF

V: TRBV6-1
D: .
CDR3: CAHALLGPREQFF

V: TRBV5-1
D: .
CDR3: CASSFRPGGEAYEQYF

V: TRBV28
D: .
CDR3: CASSVEGGSYGYTF

V: TRBV7-9
D: .
CDR3: CASSIRDFSPNEQFF

V: TRBV7-2
D: TRBD2
CDR3: CASSYSGREQFF

V: TRBV27
D: .
CDR3: CASSSLSSGNTIYF